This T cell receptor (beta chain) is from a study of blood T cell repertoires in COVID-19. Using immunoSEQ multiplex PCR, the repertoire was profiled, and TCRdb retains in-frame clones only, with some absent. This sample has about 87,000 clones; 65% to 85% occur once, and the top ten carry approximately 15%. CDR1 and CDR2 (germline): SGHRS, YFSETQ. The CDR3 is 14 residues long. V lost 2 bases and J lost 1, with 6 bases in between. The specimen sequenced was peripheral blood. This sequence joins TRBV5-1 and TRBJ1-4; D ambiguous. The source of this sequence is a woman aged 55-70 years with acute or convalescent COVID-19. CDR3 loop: CASSFGGTNEKLFF. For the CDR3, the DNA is TGCGCCAGCAGCTTTGGCGGAACTAATGAAAAACTGTTTTTT.